This TCR beta chain came from a study of monozygotic twins with inflammatory bowel disease. The CDR3 contains 15 residues. Germline lookup yields CDR1 SGHVS and CDR2 FQNEAQ. TCRdb processed the 5' RACE reads again and assigns one entry to each CDR3 protein, with no DNA. There are tens of thousands of distinct CDR3 sequences in the sample, with less than 7.5% held by the top ten. The sequencing input was blood. This clonotype was sampled from a human donor with ulcerative colitis or Crohn's disease, or a healthy co-twin of an affected twin (not recorded which). The rearrangement joins TRBV7-8 to TRBJ2-3; TCRdb's D gene call, TRBD1, goes unchecked for lack of DNA. This CDR3 is CASSLIRGQADTQYF.